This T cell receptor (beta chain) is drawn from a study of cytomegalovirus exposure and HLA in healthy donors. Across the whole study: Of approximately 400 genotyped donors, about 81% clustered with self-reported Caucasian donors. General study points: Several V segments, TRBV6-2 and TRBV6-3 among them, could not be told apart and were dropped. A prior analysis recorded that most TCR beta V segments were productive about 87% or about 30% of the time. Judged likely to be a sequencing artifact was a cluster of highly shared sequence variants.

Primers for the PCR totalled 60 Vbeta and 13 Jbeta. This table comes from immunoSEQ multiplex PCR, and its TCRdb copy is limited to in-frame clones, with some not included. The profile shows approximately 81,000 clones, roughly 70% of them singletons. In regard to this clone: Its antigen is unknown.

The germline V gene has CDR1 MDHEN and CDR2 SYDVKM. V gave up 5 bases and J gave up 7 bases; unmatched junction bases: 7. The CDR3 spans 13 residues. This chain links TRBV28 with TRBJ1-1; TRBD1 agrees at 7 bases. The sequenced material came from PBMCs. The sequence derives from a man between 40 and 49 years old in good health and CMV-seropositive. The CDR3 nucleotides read TGTGCCAGCAGTATGACAGGGAGAGTTGAAGCTTTCTTT. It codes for CASSMTGRVEAFF.